The next 25 T cell receptor beta chains were all read from a single sample in a study of identical twins. Each CDR3 protein is one row after TCRdb ran MiXCR on the 5' RACE reads. Of fewer than 650,000 distinct CDR3 sequences detected, about 7% appear once; the ten largest clones hold 1.6%. The data also belong to a second study, concerning yellow fever vaccine responses in identical twins.

The sample comprised PBMCs. The receptors were sampled from a woman under 30 in good health.

This clonotype has just a few counts. This rearrangement joins TRBV14 to TRBJ1-1, with TRBD1 as a possible D gene (6 bases). This CDR3 is built from 17 residues. Per the germline V gene, CDR1 is SGHDN and CDR2 is FVKESK. Between the trimmed V and J ends, which lost 2 bases and 4 bases, there was a span of 20 bases. The CDR3 spells CASSQYRGLRGLTEAFF. The DNA of the CDR3 is TGTGCCAGCAGCCAATATAGGGGACTCCGGGGGCTCACTGAAGCTTTCTTT.

This clonotype was seen a few times. The rearrangement links TRBV5-1 to TRBJ2-2; D is unclear. CDR3 size: 12 residues. V was cut by 4 bases and J by 5 bases, with 6 bases left in between. Per germline, CDR1 SGHRS and CDR2 YFSETQ. CDR3 sequence (DNA): TGCGCCAGCAGCCCTCAGACCGGGGAGCTGTTTTTT. As protein: CASSPQTGELFF. Full variable domain (remainder filled in from reference TRBV5-1 and TRBJ2-2): KAGVTQTPRYLIKTRGQQVTLSCSPISGHRSVSWYQQTPGQGLQFLFEYFSETQRNKGNFPGRFSGRQFSNSRSEMNVSTLELGDSALYLCASSPQTGELFFGEGSRLTVL.

This clonotype occurred a few times. This chain connects TRBV6-2 or TRBV6-3 to TRBJ2-7; TRBD2 agrees at 7 bases. The CDR3 has 15 amino acids. Germline V gene data show CDR1 as MNHEY and CDR2 as SVGEGT. Germline trimming cut 4 bases from V and 3 bases from J; bases unmatched to any gene: 9. CDR3 sequence: CASSSMGGSNYEQYF. The CDR3 DNA sequence: TGTGCCAGCAGTTCCATGGGGGGGAGTAACTACGAGCAGTACTTC.

The chain uses TRBV3-1 and TRBJ1-1; TRBD1 matches at 10 bases. Losses at the gene ends were 4 bases for V and 0 bases for J; bases not matched to a gene: 8. CDR1 is LGHDT and CDR2 is YNNKEL in the germline V gene (reference sequence). The CDR3 has 17 residues. The CDR3 loop reads CASSPPGQGFLNTEAFF. In DNA form, the CDR3 reads TGTGCCAGCAGCCCGCCGGGACAGGGGTTTCTGAACACTGAAGCTTTCTTT.

In its sample, this clonotype was seen many times. This chain uses TRBV6-1 with TRBJ2-7, with a weak D call TRBD1 (6 bases). This CDR3 has 12 residues. The germline V gene encodes CDR1 MNHNS and CDR2 SASEGT. V lost 8 bases and J 3 bases, leaving 11 bases between the germline ends. The CDR3 DNA sequence: TGTGCCAGCTCAGGACAGATCTACGAGCAGTACTTC. This gives the protein CASSGQIYEQYF.

This clonotype was picked up a small number of times. The rearrangement links TRBV21-1 to TRBJ2-3. TRBV21-1 is termed a pseudogene. CDR3 size: 17 residues. The CDR3 reads CASSSVPGHNVSDTQYF. The CDR3 DNA follows: TGTGCCAGCAGCAGCGTACCAGGTCATAATGTTTCAGATACGCAGTATTTT.

This chain joins TRBV3-1 and TRBJ2-1; D not resolved. With 5 bases removed from V and 7 bases from J, the gap between germline ends came to 18 bases. Germline V CDR1 and CDR2: LGHDT, YNNKEL (reference sequence). CDR3 length: 15 amino acids. The CDR3 DNA reads as TGTGCCAGCAGCGGGGTCGGTTCGGCTGGGAATGAGCAGTTCTTC. This sequence encodes CASSGVGSAGNEQFF.

This clonotype was recorded a few times. This sequence joins TRBV7-8 and TRBJ2-1; 7 bases are a match to TRBD2. The CDR3 loop spans 16 amino acids. CDR1 is SGHVS and CDR2 is FQNEAQ in the germline V gene. V gave up 0 bases and J gave up 3 bases; unmatched junction bases: 5. Here the CDR3 DNA reads TGTGCCAGCAGCTTAGCTGCGGGGGAACGCTACAATGAGCAGTTCTTC. This gives the protein CASSLAAGERYNEQFF.

At least ten counts were recorded for this clonotype. The chain has TRBV10-3 and TRBJ1-2; 9 bases fit TRBD1. This CDR3 spans 16 amino acids. The germline V gene encodes CDR1 ENHRY and CDR2 SYGVKD. Losses at the gene ends were 4 bases for V and 6 bases for J; bases not matched to a gene: 12. In DNA, the CDR3 is TGTGCCATCAGTGTGACAGGGGGGTTCCCTGGGGATGGCTACACCTTC. Translation gives CAISVTGGFPGDGYTF.

This clonotype came up many times. This rearrangement joins TRBV27 to TRBJ2-7, with TRBD1 as a possible D gene (7 bases). With 0 bases removed from V and 3 bases from J, the gap between germline ends came to 12 bases. The length of the CDR3 is 15 residues. Germline CDR1 reads MNHEY; CDR2 reads SMNVEV (reference sequence). The CDR3 sequence: CASSLSAGGIYEQYV. CDR3 nucleotide sequence: TGTGCCAGCAGTTTATCGGCAGGGGGGATCTACGAGCAGTACGTC.

This clonotype was picked up many times. This chain links TRBV7-9 with TRBJ1-1; D remains unclear. There are 12 residues in the CDR3. Trimming cost V 0 bases and J 8 bases, with 7 bases left between them. The germline CDR1 and CDR2 sequences are SEHNR and FQNEAQ (reference sequence). In DNA form, the CDR3 reads TGTGCCAGCAGCTTAGCCAGGAGGGAAGCTTTCTTT. Translated, it gives CASSLARREAFF.

This clonotype was seen more than once but under ten times. The chain recombines TRBV12-3 or TRBV12-4 with TRBJ2-5; the D is unclear. The ends were cut back, 5 bases at V and 3 bases at J, with 13 bases in the middle. The CDR3 consists of 14 residues. The DNA of the CDR3 is TGTGCCAGCAGTCAGCCCGGGCCCAAAGAGACCCAGTACTTC. This translates into CASSQPGPKETQYF.

The chain links TRBV20-1 to TRBJ1-6, with 9 nucleotides matching TRBD1. The ends lost 6 bases at V and 7 bases at J; junction bases unmatched: 7. The CDR3 runs to 14 residues. The V gene's germline CDR1 is DFQATT and CDR2 SNEGSKA (reference sequence). CDR3 loop: CSATRDRANSPLHF. CDR3 in DNA: TGCAGTGCCACCAGGGACAGGGCGAATTCACCCCTCCACTTT.

The CDR3 is CASSLGGTGMYEQYF. DNA for the CDR3: TGTGCCAGCAGTTTAGGTGGGACAGGGATGTACGAGCAGTACTTC. V gene TRBV12-3 or TRBV12-4 combines with J gene TRBJ2-7, with TRBD1 matching over 9 bases. Trimming cost V 1 base and J 4 bases; bases outside gene matches: 5. This CDR3 is 15 amino acids long.

V usage is TRBV4-2 and J usage is TRBJ2-1; D might be TRBD1 (6 bases). The germline V gene has CDR1 LGHNA and CDR2 YNFKEQ. Trimming removed 0 bases at V and 4 bases at J, with 13 bases between. This CDR3 is built from 16 residues. The CDR3 loop is CASSQERQGIYNEQFF. The CDR3 DNA reads TGTGCCAGCAGCCAAGAGCGGCAGGGGATTTACAATGAGCAGTTCTTC.

For the CDR3, the DNA is TGTGCCAGCTCACGGACGGGAGGATCTAACTATGGCTACACCTTC. Residues: CASSRTGGSNYGYTF. V usage is TRBV18 and J usage is TRBJ1-2, with no clear D. This CDR3 has 15 residues. Germline V CDR1 and CDR2: KGHSH, LQKENI. The V end was cut by 4 bases, the J end by 0 bases, with 12 bases between. Variable domain in full (rest from reference TRBV18 and TRBJ1-2): NAGVMQNPRHLVRRRGQEARLRCSPMKGHSHVYWYRQLPEEGLKFMVYLQKENIIDESGMPKERFSAEFPKEGPSILRIQQVVRGDSAAYFCASSRTGGSNYGYTFGSGTRLTVV.

The gene calls are TRBV9 and TRBJ1-6; TRBD1 might be the D (5 bases). Germline V gives CDR1 SGDLS, CDR2 YYNGEE. CDR3 length: 17 residues. V was cut by 2 bases and J by 7 bases, with 19 bases left in between. CDR3 in DNA: TGTGCCAGCAGCGTCTCCGGGGGTGCTCCGGGAAATTCACCCCTCCACTTT. Its protein product is CASSVSGGAPGNSPLHF.

The chain carries TRBV2 and TRBJ2-5; tentatively, D is TRBD1 (5 bases). The CDR3 has 19 amino acids. Germline lookup yields CDR1 SNHLY and CDR2 FYNNEI. The CDR3: CTFCPSLIFAGLHAETQYF. In DNA, the CDR3 is TGTACCTTCTGTCCGTCTCTAATCTTTGCAGGGTTGCATGCAGAGACCCAGTACTTC. Variable domain in full (rest from reference TRBV2 and TRBJ2-5): EPEVTQTPSHQVTQMGQEVILRCVPISNHLYFYWYRQILGQKVEFLVSFYNNEISEKSEIFDDQFSVERPDGSNFTLKIRSTKLEDSAMYFCTFCPSLIFAGLHAETQYFGPGTRLLVL.

This chain links TRBV28 with TRBJ2-6; a weak D match, TRBD2 (6 bases). The germline V and J ends were trimmed by 8 bases and 0 bases, with 17 bases remaining between them. Germline V gives CDR1 MDHEN, CDR2 SYDVKM. CDR3 length: 17 amino acids. The CDR3 is CASAGSQKISGANVLTF. CDR3 coding DNA: TGTGCCAGCGCGGGAAGTCAGAAAATCTCTGGGGCCAACGTCCTGACTTTC.

The J gene is TRBJ2-1, the V gene TRBV9, with a tentative D call TRBD2 (6 bases). Looked up from germline, CDR1 is SGDLS and CDR2 is YYNGEE. V was trimmed by 4 bases and J by 1 base, leaving 12 bases between them. This CDR3 spans 15 amino acids. CDR3 residues: CASSPQRVSYNEQFF. The CDR3 nucleotides are TGTGCCAGCAGCCCTCAGCGGGTGTCCTACAATGAGCAGTTCTTC.

This clonotype showed up just a few times. The J gene is TRBJ2-1, the V gene TRBV5-1; 9 nucleotides match TRBD1. CDR3 length equals 16 residues. Germline trimming cut 4 bases from V and 9 bases from J; bases unmatched to any gene: 14. CDR1 is SGHRS and CDR2 is YFSETQ in the germline V gene. The CDR3 bases are TGCGCCAGCAGCCCCAATAGGGACAGGGTAGGACGTGAGCAGTTCTTC. This encodes CASSPNRDRVGREQFF.

This clonotype was counted ten times or more. V and J are TRBV7-8 and TRBJ2-3; 12 bases line up with TRBD1. This CDR3 contains 15 residues. V gave up 6 bases and J gave up 2 bases; unmatched junction bases: 3. Germline values: CDR1 SGHVS, CDR2 FQNEAQ. The CDR3, as DNA: TGTGCCAGCAGGCGGGACAGGGGGCCCACAGATACGCAGTATTTT. Translating gives CASRRDRGPTDTQYF.

The chain couples TRBV2 to TRBJ2-3, with D hard to call. Germline CDR1 SNHLY, CDR2 FYNNEI. V was trimmed by 6 bases and J by 2 bases, leaving 6 bases between them. The CDR3 length is 12 residues. DNA for the CDR3: TGTGCCAGCAGATGGAACACAGATACGCAGTATTTT. Translated: CASRWNTDTQYF.

The chain carries TRBV7-9 and TRBJ1-4; D is possibly TRBD1 (6 bases). The CDR3 runs to 16 residues. Germline assignment: CDR1 SEHNR and CDR2 FQNEAQ (reference sequence). V was pared by 5 bases and J by 6 bases, with 19 bases between. CDR3 in amino acids: CASSPRTASVDEKLFF. In nucleotides, the CDR3 is TGTGCCAGCAGCCCTCGGACAGCTTCGGTGGATGAAAAACTGTTTTTT.

This clonotype was observed at least ten times. CDR3 bases: TGTGCCAGCAGTTACCTAGCGGGAGGTAACACCGGGGAGCTGTTTTTT. Its translation: CASSYLAGGNTGELFF. The rearrangement links TRBV12-3 or TRBV12-4 to TRBJ2-2, with TRBD2 matching over 11 bases. This CDR3 has 16 residues. V lost 4 bases and J lost 2; bases outside the gene matches: 3.